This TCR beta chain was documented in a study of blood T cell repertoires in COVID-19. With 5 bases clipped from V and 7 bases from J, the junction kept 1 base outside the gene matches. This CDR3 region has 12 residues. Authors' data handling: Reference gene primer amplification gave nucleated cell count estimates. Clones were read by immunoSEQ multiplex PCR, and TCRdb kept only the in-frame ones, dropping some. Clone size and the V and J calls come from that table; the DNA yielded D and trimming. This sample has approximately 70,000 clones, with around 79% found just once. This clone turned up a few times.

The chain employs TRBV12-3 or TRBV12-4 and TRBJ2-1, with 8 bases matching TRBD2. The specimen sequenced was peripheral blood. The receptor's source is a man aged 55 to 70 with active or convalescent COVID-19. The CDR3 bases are TGTGCCAGCAGTCGGGGGGGGAATGAGCAGTTCTTC. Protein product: CASSRGGNEQFF.